Listed below are T cell receptor beta chains from one sample, sequenced in a study of shared clonotypes between healthy human individuals. Repertoires were generated with immunoSEQ multiplex PCR, while TCRdb's copy carries only in-frame clones and drops some. The top ten hold 0.11% to 0.15% of the sample, which has about 2.4 million clones, 85% to 95% seen once. Material: naive CD4+ T cells sorted from blood. All receptors come from a man aged 18 to 29 in good health. CDR3s include the opening cysteine and the closing phenylalanine or tryptophan. Fields, in order: V gene, D gene, clone size, J gene, CDR3 DNA, CDR3 protein. The D gene is left open where the match is weak. Size is stated for part of the rows, as once, few or many counts, or as a class when the clone is expanded.

TRBV6-5	TRBD1	NA	TRBJ1-2	TGTGCCAGCAGTCGGGACAGGGGGCCTGGCTACACCTTC	CASSRDRGPGYTF
TRBV12-1	NA	NA	TRBJ2-1	TGTGCCAGCAGCTTTGCCCACTGGACTAGCGGGGGGGTTAGCTCCTACAATGAGCAGTTCTTC	CASSFAHWTSGGVSSYNEQFF
TRBV5-3	TRBD2	NA	TRBJ2-1	TGTGCCAGAAGCTTGAGATCGGGATGGACTAGGGGATTAGAGGTCTACAATGAGCAGTTCTTC	CARSLRSGWTRGLEVYNEQFF
TRBV10-1	NA	NA	TRBJ2-1	TGCGCCAGCAGTGAAGTACGCGCCTACAATGAGCAGTTCTTC	CASSEVRAYNEQFF
TRBV5-1	NA	NA	TRBJ2-2	TGCGCCAGCAAGGGACGGACCAACACCGGGGAGCTGTTTTTT	CASKGRTNTGELFF
TRBV19	TRBD2	NA	TRBJ2-1	TGTGCCAGTAGTAGCGGGAGCCGAAACAATGAGCAGTTCTTC	CASSSGSRNNEQFF
TRBV5-1	NA	NA	TRBJ1-5	TGCGCCAGCAGCTTGGACGGGGTACAAAATCAGCCCCAGCATTTT	CASSLDGVQNQPQHF
TRBV6-5	NA	once	TRBJ2-3	TGTGCCAGCAGCCCGGGGCTAGCGAACACAGATACGCAGTATTTT	CASSPGLANTDTQYF
TRBV7-6	NA	once	TRBJ2-5	TGTGCCAGCAGCCGAACGGGACACACGGGAGAGACCCAGTACTTC	CASSRTGHTGETQYF
TRBV5-1	TRBD2	NA	TRBJ2-7	TGCGCCAGCAGCTATGGACTAGACGAGCAGTACTTC	CASSYGLDEQYF
TRBV6-5	NA	NA	TRBJ1-2	TGTGCCAGCAGTTACTTACGGCAGGAGACCTATGGCTACACCTTC	CASSYLRQETYGYTF
TRBV5-5	NA	NA	TRBJ1-1	TGTGCCAGCAGCTTCTCAGGGGAGGGGAGCACTGAAGCTTTCTTT	CASSFSGEGSTEAFF
TRBV27	NA	NA	TRBJ2-7	TGTGCCAGCAGACTTAGGACAGCCCTCTCCTACGAGCAGTACTTC	CASRLRTALSYEQYF
TRBV18	NA	NA	TRBJ2-3	TGTGCCAGCTCACCACGGATGACAGATACGCAGTATTTT	CASSPRMTDTQYF
TRBV2	NA	NA	TRBJ2-5	TGTGCCAGCAATGCTAGGGGAGGAGAGACCCAGTACTTC	CASNARGGETQYF
TRBV6-5	NA	NA	TRBJ1-1	TGTGCCAGCAGGGTTTGGAGACAGAACACTGAAGCTTTCTTT	CASRVWRQNTEAFF
TRBV9	NA	NA	TRBJ2-2	TGTGCCAGCAGCGTAGGTGGGTTGGCGAACACCGGGGAGCTGTTTTTT	CASSVGGLANTGELFF
TRBV18	NA	NA	TRBJ2-1	TGTGCCAGCTCACCAGGACCTGACAGGGAGCAGTTCTTC	CASSPGPDREQFF
TRBV2	NA	NA	TRBJ2-7	TGTGCCAGCGATAGAAGGGGGACCCCCTACGAGCAGTACTTC	CASDRRGTPYEQYF
TRBV6-1	NA	NA	TRBJ1-6	TGTGCCAGCAGTGGAAGGGACGGTCAGAGCCTATCCCATAATTCACCCCTCCACTTT	CASSGRDGQSLSHNSPLHF
TRBV14	NA	NA	TRBJ1-6	TGTGCCAGCAGCCCCGCCGGACAGTCAAATTCACCCCTCCACTTT	CASSPAGQSNSPLHF
TRBV7-9	TRBD1	NA	TRBJ2-2	TGTGCCAGCAGCTTCCGGGACAGCACGAACACCGGGGAGCTGTTTTTT	CASSFRDSTNTGELFF